This TCR beta chain was identified during a study of cytomegalovirus exposure and HLA in healthy donors. The wider study: Samples from HLA-typed donors yielded 65 million to 90 million unique TCRs in an early data release.

This clone was found a few times. PCR primers comprised 60 Vbeta and 13 Jbeta primers. Assay: immunoSEQ multiplex PCR; the TCRdb copy retains only in-frame clones and omits some. The sample carries roughly 140,000 clones, over 60% recorded once. CDR1 is MGHRA and CDR2 is YSYEKL in the germline V gene. This CDR3 is 14 amino acids long. This clonotype originated in a woman aged 30 to 39 in good health and CMV-seropositive. Sequencing was performed on PBMCs. This chain uses TRBV4-1 with TRBJ2-5; the D is unclear. The J call may be faulty, since TRBJ2-7 better matches the DNA end. The chain's CDR3 is CASSQANRAYEQYF. As DNA, the CDR3 is TGCGCCAGCAGCCAAGCGAACAGAGCCTACGAGCAGTACTTC.